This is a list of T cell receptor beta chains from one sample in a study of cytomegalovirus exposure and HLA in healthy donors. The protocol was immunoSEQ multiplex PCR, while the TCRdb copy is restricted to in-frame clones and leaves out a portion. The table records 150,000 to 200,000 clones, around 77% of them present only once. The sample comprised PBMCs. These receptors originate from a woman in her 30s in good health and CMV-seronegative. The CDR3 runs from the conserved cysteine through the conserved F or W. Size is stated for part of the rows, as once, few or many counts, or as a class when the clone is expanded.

CASSQNRALEAFF,TRBJ1-1,TRBV4-2,once
CASSLTPGTGNEKLFF,TRBJ1-4,TRBV7-8,few
CSSATSQETQYF,TRBJ2-5,TRBV29-1,.
CASSLGLAGSYNEQFF,TRBJ2-1,TRBV7-9,few
CASSELGQGAGETQYF,TRBJ2-5,TRBV2,.
CASSVAGGGAVEQFF,TRBJ2-1,TRBV7-3,.
CASSGQGSETQYF,TRBJ2-5,TRBV11-1,.
CATQSGNTEAFF,TRBJ1-1,TRBV6-5,.
CASSLRTGGNEKLFF,TRBJ1-4,TRBV7-9,few
CASSPTRGITEAFF,TRBJ1-1,TRBV7-9,once
CAWSLGGDQPQHF,TRBJ1-5,TRBV30,once
CASNPPGRSEQYF,TRBJ2-7,TRBV11-2,.
CASSPTNGGIYTEAFF,TRBJ1-1,TRBV5-6,.
CASSIVSGNEQYF,TRBJ2-7,TRBV19,.
CASSLSWGLLGYEQYF,TRBJ2-7,TRBV7-2,.
CSVEDRLAVQETQYF,TRBJ2-5,TRBV29-1,.
CASSLTPPTTGLLWAFF,TRBJ1-1,TRBV7-9,few
CASSQGGRTEAFF,TRBJ1-1,TRBV5-4,.
CASRGSAGVAEAFF,TRBJ1-1,TRBV7-9,.
CASSWDRGSETNYGYTF,TRBJ1-2,TRBV5-4,.
CASSLGAGTTEAFF,TRBJ1-1,TRBV5-6,.
CASSPIRGQETQYF,TRBJ2-5,TRBV18,.
CASRSGGSSYEQYF,TRBJ2-7,TRBV5-1,.